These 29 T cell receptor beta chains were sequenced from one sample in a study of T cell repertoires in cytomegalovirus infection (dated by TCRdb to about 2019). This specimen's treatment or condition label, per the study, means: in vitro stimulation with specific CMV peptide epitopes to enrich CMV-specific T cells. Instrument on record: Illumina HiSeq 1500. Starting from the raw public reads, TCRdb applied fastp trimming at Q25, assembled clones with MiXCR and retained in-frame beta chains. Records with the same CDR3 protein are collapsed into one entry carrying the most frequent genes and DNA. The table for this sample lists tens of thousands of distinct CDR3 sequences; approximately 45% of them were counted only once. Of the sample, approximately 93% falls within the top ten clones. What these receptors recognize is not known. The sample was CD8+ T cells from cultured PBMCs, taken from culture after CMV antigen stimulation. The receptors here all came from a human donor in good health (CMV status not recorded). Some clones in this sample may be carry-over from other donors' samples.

The CDR3 nucleotides read TGTGCCAGCAGCCAAGCAGGGGAAAGATGGGACAATGAGCAGTTCTTC. It codes for CASSQAGERWDNEQFF. This chain connects TRBV4-2 to TRBJ2-1; D perhaps matches TRBD1 (6 bases). V shed 1 base and J shed 5 bases, with 15 bases lying between them. CDR1 and CDR2 from the germline V gene are LGHNA and YNFKEQ. The length of the CDR3 is 16 residues.

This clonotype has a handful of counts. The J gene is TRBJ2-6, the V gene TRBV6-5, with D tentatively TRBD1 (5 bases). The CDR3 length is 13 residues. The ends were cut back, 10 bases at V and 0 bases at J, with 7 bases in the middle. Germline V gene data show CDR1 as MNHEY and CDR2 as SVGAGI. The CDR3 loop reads CATRDSGANVLTF. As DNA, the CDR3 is TGTGCCACCAGGGACTCTGGGGCCAACGTCCTGACTTTC.

The CDR3 coding sequence is TGTGCCAGCACTGACTTAGCGGGGGGGTCCTACAATGAGCAGTTCTTC. Its translation: CASTDLAGGSYNEQFF. The chain combines TRBV6-2 or TRBV6-3 with TRBJ2-1; TRBD2 matches at 11 bases. This CDR3 has 16 residues. Germline V gene sequence: CDR1 MNHEY, CDR2 SVGEGT. V lost 7 bases, J lost 1 base, and 6 bases stayed unmatched.

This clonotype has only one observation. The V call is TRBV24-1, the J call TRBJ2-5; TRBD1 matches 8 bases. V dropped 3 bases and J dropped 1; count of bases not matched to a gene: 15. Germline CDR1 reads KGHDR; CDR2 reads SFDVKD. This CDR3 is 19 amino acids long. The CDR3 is CATSDTADGTGDFQETQYF. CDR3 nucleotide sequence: TGTGCCACCAGTGATACTGCGGATGGGACAGGTGACTTCCAAGAGACCCAGTACTTC.

The CDR3 bases are TGTGCCAGCAGCTCACCGGGGACAGGGGCCAACGTCCTGACTTTC. The encoded protein is CASSSPGTGANVLTF. The J gene is TRBJ2-6, the V gene TRBV7-4; maybe TRBD1 (6 bases). CDR3 length equals 15 residues. Per germline, CDR1 SGHVT and CDR2 SQSDAQ. The V end lost 4 bases, the J end lost 4 bases, and 11 bases lay between the germline ends.

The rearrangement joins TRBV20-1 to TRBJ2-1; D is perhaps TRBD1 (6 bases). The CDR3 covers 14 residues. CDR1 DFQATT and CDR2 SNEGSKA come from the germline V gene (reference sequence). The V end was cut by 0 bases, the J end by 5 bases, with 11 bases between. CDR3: CSARDDRTDNEQFF. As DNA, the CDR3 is TGCAGTGCTAGAGATGACAGGACTGACAATGAGCAGTTCTTC.

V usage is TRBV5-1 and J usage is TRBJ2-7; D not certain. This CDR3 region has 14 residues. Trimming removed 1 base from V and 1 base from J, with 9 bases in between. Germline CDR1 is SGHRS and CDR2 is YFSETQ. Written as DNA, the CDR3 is TGCGCCAGCAGCTTGTCCTTGGATTCCTACGAGCAGTACTTC. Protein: CASSLSLDSYEQYF. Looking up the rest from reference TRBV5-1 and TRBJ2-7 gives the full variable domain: KAGVTQTPRYLIKTRGQQVTLSCSPISGHRSVSWYQQTPGQGLQFLFEYFSETQRNKGNFPGRFSGRQFSNSRSEMNVSTLELGDSALYLCASSLSLDSYEQYFGPGTRLTVT.

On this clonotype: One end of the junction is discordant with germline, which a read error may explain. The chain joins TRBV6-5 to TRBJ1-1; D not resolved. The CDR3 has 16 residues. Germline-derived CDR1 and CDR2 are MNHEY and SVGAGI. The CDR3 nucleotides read TGTACCAGCAGTTACTCGAGACGTCAGTCGGGGACTGAAGCTTTCTTT. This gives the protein CTSSYSRRQSGTEAFF.

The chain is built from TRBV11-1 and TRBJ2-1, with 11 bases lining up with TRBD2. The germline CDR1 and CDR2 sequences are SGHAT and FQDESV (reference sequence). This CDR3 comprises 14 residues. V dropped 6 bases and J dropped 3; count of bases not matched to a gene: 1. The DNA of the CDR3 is TGTGCCAGCAGGGGACTAGCGGTCTACAATGAGCAGTTCTTC. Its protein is CASRGLAVYNEQFF.

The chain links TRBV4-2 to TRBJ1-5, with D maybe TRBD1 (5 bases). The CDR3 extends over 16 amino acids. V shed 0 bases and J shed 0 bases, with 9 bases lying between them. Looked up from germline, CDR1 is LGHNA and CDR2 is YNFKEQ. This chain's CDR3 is CASSQETGNSNQPQHF. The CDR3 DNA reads TGTGCCAGCAGCCAAGAAACAGGCAATAGCAATCAGCCCCAGCATTTT.

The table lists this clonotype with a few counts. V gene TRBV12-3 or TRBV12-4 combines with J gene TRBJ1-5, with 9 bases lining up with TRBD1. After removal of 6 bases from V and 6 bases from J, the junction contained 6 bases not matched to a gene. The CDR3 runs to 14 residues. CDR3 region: CASRGQGFGQPQHF. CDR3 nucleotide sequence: TGTGCCAGCAGGGGACAGGGTTTCGGTCAGCCCCAGCATTTT.

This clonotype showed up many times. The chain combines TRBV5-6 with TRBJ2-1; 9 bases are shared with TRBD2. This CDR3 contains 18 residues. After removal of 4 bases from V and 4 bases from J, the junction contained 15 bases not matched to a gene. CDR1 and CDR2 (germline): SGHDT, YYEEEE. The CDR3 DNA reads TGTGCCAGCAGCCAATTCAGGCCCAGCGGGGGGTTATACAATGAGCAGTTCTTC. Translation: CASSQFRPSGGLYNEQFF. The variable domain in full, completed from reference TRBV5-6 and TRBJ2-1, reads DAGVTQSPTHLIKTRGQQVTLRCSPKSGHDTVSWYQQALGQGPQFIFQYYEEEERQRGNFPDRFSGHQFPNYSSELNVNALLLGDSALYLCASSQFRPSGGLYNEQFFGPGTRLTVL.

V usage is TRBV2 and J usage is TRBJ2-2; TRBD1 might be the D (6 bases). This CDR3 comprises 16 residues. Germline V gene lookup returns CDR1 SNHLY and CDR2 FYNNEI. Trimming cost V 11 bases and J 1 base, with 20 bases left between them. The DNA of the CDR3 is TGTGCCGCCGGTCCATCACAGGGTCTGAACACCGGGGAGCTGTTTTTT. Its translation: CAAGPSQGLNTGELFF.

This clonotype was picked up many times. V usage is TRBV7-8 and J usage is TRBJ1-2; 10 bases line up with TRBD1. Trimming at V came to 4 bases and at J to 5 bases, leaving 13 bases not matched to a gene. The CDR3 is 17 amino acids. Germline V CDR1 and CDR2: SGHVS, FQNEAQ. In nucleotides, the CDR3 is TGTGCCAGCAGCTCCACCGCGGACAGGGGGAGTATGTATGGCTACACCTTC. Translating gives CASSSTADRGSMYGYTF.

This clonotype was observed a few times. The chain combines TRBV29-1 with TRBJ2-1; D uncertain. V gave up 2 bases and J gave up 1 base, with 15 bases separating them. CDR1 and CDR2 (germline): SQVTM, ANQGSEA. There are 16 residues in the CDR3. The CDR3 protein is CSVEPPTRSSYNEQFF. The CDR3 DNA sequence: TGCAGCGTTGAACCACCAACGCGGAGTTCCTACAATGAGCAGTTCTTC.

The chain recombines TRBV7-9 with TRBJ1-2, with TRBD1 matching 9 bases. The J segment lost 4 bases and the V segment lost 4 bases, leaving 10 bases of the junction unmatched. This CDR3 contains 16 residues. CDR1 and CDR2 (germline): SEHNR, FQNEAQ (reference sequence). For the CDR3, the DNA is TGTGCCAGCAGCTCCATCACGGGACAGGGTTTCTATGGCTACACCTTC. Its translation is CASSSITGQGFYGYTF. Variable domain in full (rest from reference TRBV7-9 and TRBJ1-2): DTGVSQNPRHKITKRGQNVTFRCDPISEHNRLYWYRQTLGQGPEFLTYFQNEAQLEKSRLLSDRFSAERPKGSFSTLEIQRTEQGDSAMYLCASSSITGQGFYGYTFGSGTRLTVV.

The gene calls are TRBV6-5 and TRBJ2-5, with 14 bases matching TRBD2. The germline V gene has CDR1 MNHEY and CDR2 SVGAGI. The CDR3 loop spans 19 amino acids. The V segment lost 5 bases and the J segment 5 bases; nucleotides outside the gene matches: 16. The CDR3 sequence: CASSPGTSGGDGQGETQYF. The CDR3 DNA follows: TGTGCCAGCAGTCCCGGGACTAGCGGGGGTGATGGTCAGGGGGAGACCCAGTACTTC.

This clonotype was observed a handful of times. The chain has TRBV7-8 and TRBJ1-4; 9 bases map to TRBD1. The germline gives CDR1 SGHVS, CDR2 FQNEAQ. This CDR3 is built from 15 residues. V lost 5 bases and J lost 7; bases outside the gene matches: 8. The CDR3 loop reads CASSGGGQGSEKLFF. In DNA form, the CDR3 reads TGTGCCAGCAGCGGTGGGGGACAGGGAAGTGAAAAACTGTTTTTT.

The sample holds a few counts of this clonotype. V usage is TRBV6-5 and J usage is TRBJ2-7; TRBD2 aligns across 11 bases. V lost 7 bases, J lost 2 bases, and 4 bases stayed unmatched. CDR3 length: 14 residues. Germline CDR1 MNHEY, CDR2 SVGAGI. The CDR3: CASTETSGTYEQYF. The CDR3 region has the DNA TGTGCCAGCACCGAGACTAGCGGGACCTACGAGCAGTACTTC.

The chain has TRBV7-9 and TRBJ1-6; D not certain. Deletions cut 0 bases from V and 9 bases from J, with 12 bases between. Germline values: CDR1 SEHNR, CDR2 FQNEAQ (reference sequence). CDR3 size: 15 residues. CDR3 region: CASSLAGSAASPLHF. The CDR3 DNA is TGTGCCAGCAGCTTAGCGGGGTCTGCGGCTTCACCCCTCCACTTT.

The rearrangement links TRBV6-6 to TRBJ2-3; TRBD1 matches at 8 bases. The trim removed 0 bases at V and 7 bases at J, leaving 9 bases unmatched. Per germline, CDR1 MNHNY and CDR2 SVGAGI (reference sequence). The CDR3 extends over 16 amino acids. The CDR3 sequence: CASSYSQDREGNTQYF. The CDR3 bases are TGTGCCAGCAGTTACTCCCAGGACAGGGAAGGAAATACGCAGTATTTT.

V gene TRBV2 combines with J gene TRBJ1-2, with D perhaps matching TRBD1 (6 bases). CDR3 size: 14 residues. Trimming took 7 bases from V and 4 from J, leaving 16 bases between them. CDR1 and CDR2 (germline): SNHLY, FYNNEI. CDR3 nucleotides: TGTGCCAGCACAGGAACAGGGAATACCTATGGCTACACCTTC. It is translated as CASTGTGNTYGYTF.

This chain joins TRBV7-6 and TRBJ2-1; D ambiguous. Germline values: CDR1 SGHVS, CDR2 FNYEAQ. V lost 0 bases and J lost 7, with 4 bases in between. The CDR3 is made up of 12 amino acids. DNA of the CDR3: TGTGCCAGCAGCTTAGCTCTTAATGAGCAGTTCTTC. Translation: CASSLALNEQFF.

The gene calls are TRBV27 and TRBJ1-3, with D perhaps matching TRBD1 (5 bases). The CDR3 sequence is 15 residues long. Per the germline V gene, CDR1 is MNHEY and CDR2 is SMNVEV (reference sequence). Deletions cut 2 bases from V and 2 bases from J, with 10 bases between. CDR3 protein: CASSLEGTAGNTIYF. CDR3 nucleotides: TGTGCCAGCAGTTTAGAGGGGACGGCTGGAAACACCATATATTTT.

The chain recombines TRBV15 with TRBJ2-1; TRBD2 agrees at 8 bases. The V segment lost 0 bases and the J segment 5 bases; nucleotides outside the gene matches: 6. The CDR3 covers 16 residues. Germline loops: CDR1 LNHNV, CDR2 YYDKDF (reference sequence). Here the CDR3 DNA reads TGTGCCACCAGCAGAGACTTAGCGGGAAGTGACAATGAGCAGTTCTTC. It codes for CATSRDLAGSDNEQFF.

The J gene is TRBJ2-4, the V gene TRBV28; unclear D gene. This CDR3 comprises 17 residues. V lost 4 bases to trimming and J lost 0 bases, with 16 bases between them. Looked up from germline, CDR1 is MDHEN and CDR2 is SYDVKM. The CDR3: CASSSPISYLAKNIQYF. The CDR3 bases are TGTGCCAGCAGTTCCCCAATCTCATACCTAGCCAAAAACATTCAGTACTTC.

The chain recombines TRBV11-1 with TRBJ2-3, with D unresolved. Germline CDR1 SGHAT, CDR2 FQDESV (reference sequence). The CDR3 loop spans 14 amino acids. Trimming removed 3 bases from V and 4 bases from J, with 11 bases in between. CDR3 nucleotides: TGTGCCAGCAGCTTGCGGCTCTCAGCAGATACGCAGTATTTT. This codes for CASSLRLSADTQYF.

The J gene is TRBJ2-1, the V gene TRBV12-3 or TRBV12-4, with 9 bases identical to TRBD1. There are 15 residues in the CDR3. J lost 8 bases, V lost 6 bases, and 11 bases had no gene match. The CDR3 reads CASRPPQGARDEQFF. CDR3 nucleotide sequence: TGTGCCAGCAGACCTCCACAGGGGGCGAGGGATGAGCAGTTCTTC.

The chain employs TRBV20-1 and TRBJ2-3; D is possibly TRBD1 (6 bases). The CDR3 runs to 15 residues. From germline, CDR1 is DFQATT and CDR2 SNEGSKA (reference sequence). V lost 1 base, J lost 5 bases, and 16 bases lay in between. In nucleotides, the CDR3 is TGCAGTGCTAGAGGCACAGGGTATTGGGAAGATACGCAGTATTTT. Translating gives CSARGTGYWEDTQYF.